A single T cell receptor beta chain is shown here with its context. The antigen remains undetermined. The data belong to a study of T-cell memory formation after mild COVID-19. Study outcomes and limitations: Day 37-peaking second-wave clones had unconfirmed SARS-CoV-2 specificity.

It was 5'RACE with constant-segment primers that produced the TCR alpha and TCR beta cDNA libraries, which carried sample barcodes and UMIs. TCRdb reprocessed the 5' RACE reads via MiXCR and lists one record per CDR3 protein. The sample includes 250,000 to 300,000 distinct CDR3 sequences, 15% to 20% of them seen just once. The germline gives CDR1 LNHDA, CDR2 SQIVND (reference sequence). The CDR3 covers 15 residues. V was trimmed by 4 bases and J by 2 bases, leaving 12 bases between them. The sequence was collected from a man younger than 35 who had mild COVID-19 (a few samples of this study predate the infection). Cell type and time point are not known. V and J are TRBV19 and TRBJ1-5; possibly TRBD1 for D (5 bases). Sequencing used PBMCs or a T cell subset sorted from them (not recorded which). For the CDR3, the DNA is TGTGCCAGTAGTACTCTCGGGGGAGGCAATCAGCCCCAGCATTTT. Translation gives CASSTLGGGNQPQHF. The full variable domain, in which reference TRBV19 and TRBJ1-5 provide the parts outside the CDR3, is DGGITQSPKYLFRKEGQNVTLSCEQNLNHDAMYWYRQDPGQGLRLIYYSQIVNDFQKGDIAEGYSVSREKKESFPLTVTSAQKNPTAFYLCASSTLGGGNQPQHFGDGTRLSIL.